This T cell receptor beta chain was retrieved from a study of alternative splicing in chronic myeloid leukemia remission (TCRdb year 2020). Background for the entire study: Remission specimens from the trials were collected at major or complete molecular response, at 12 or 24 months of TKI therapy. Female/male counts were 11/5 for diagnosis samples, 8/3 for remission samples and 2/4 for controls. The median age was roughly 49 years at diagnosis and around 56 at remission, while healthy controls had a median age of 37. The RESIST (imatinib), ENESTxtnd (nilotinib) and PINNACLE (nilotinib plus pegylated interferon) trials supplied ten or so diagnostic specimens along with matched remission specimens. For diagnosis, remission and control samples alike, total RNA was extracted from peripheral blood mononuclear cells using Trizol. RNA sequencing was used to profile peripheral blood taken from chronic-phase CML patients both at diagnosis and at remission, and those profiles were then compared against healthy donors. Nine CML samples, seven diagnostic and two matched remission, came from the French Persistem study. Trial diagnostic specimens were total leukocytes from peripheral blood collected in EDTA.

Taken with the paper, the label for time point translates to: major or complete molecular response after front-line TKI therapy. Roughly 16 CML patients were included in the patient cohort, and matched post-remission samples were retrieved for a subset of these patients. CDR1 and CDR2 (SEHNR, FQNEAQ) derive from the germline V gene (reference sequence). Measured from the cysteine to the phenylalanine, the CDR3 is 13 residues long. No DNA was logged. The library was obtained by bulk RNA-seq. The TruSeq Stranded RNA sample prep kit was used to generate libraries of poly-A-enriched mRNA from an input of approximately 1 ug total RNA. Every sample was sequenced in triplicate, with paired-end sequencing run on a HiSeq 2500. Each mate in the RNA-seq data had a read length of 125 nucleotides. On the authors' methods: Reads were trimmed and aligned to hg38 using STAR v2.7, and quality control was performed with FASTQC, RSeQC and multiqc. Salmon 0.14.1 was used to quantify gene expression levels as transcripts per million (TPM). Principal component analysis suggested that transcriptomic profiles were not driven by trial, library batch, sequencing batch, treatment regimen or sex. TCRdb reprocessed the sequencing reads and holds a single record per CDR3 protein sequence, with no DNA. What appears here as the V and J calls and clone size reflects TCRdb's work, not the paper's. This sample is represented by about 140 distinct CDR3 sequences; about 96% of them were singletons. The ten most abundant clones make up about a tenth of the sample.

General findings and caveats noted by the study authors: Blood cell composition differed strongly by timepoint, shifting from myeloid progenitor enrichment at diagnosis to mature lymphoid enrichment at remission. At remission, blood cell composition was found to be reconfigured to resemble that of lymphoid cell-enriched normal controls.

To note about this clonotype: Its binding antigen is unknown.

The chain joins TRBV7-9 to TRBJ2-2. This TCR came from an adult with chronic myeloid leukemia. Here the sequenced sample was PBMCs or total blood leukocytes (not recorded which), taken during remission. The CDR3 corresponds to CASSPVDRPELFF.